The T cell receptor beta chain described here comes from a study of blood T cell repertoires in COVID-19. This clone was picked up one time. Here immunoSEQ multiplex PCR was the method, and the copy in TCRdb shows in-frame clones only, minus some. The sample lists tens of thousands of clones; about 91% were seen once. CDR3 length: 15 amino acids. The V end was cut by 4 bases, the J end by 0 bases, with 10 bases between. The germline V gene encodes CDR1 SGHRS and CDR2 YFSETQ. The specimen was peripheral blood. The chain couples TRBV5-1 to TRBJ2-2; possibly TRBD1 for D (5 bases). The sequence came from a man aged 60 to 75 with active COVID-19. CDR3 sequence: CASSSRTTNTGELFF. The CDR3 region has the DNA TGCGCCAGCAGCAGCCGGACAACGAACACCGGGGAGCTGTTTTTT.